The 25 T cell receptor beta chains below all came from one sample that was sequenced in a study of CD8+ T cells in alopecia areata. Sequencing used cDNA as its template, made by extracting RNA and reverse transcribing it. Clones were read by immunoSEQ multiplex PCR, and TCRdb kept only the in-frame ones, dropping some. The sample holds roughly 150,000 clones, 45% to 60% seen once. Sequencing was done on a sample of CD4+ T cells sorted from blood. The origin of the receptors is a human donor in good health.

The rearrangement uses TRBV29-1 and TRBJ2-3; tentative D call: TRBD2 (5 bases). CDR1 and CDR2 from the germline V gene are SQVTM and ANQGSEA. The V end was cut by 7 bases, the J end by 2 bases, with 16 bases between. The CDR3 is 14 amino acids. In nucleotides, the CDR3 is TGCAGCGCTAGTCCCACTAGTTCCACAGATACGCAGTATTTT. Translation: CSASPTSSTDTQYF.

The chain recombines TRBV29-1 with TRBJ2-5, with TRBD1 identical over 8 bases. The germline gives CDR1 SQVTM, CDR2 ANQGSEA. V lost 5 bases to trimming and J lost 5 bases; unmatched junction nucleotides: 7. There are 13 residues in the CDR3. DNA for the CDR3: TGCAGCGTTTTTCAGGGGGCGAGGGAGACCCAGTACTTC. It is translated as CSVFQGARETQYF.

The chain employs TRBV30 and TRBJ1-2; tentative D call: TRBD1 (5 bases). Trimming stripped 4 bases from V and 8 bases from J, with 23 bases between. This CDR3 has 15 amino acids. The germline V gene encodes CDR1 GTSNPN and CDR2 SVGIG (reference sequence). The CDR3 region has the DNA TGTGCCTGGAAGGTCCCGGGGGAGTATTTAGGCGGCTACACCTTC. Translation: CAWKVPGEYLGGYTF.

A few counts support this clone. The chain uses TRBV29-1 and TRBJ1-1; no clear D. This CDR3 is 12 amino acids long. The germline V gene encodes CDR1 SQVTM and CDR2 ANQGSEA. The germline V and J ends were trimmed by 8 bases and 6 bases, with 16 bases remaining between them. CDR3 in amino acids: CSPQQLGAEAFF. CDR3 DNA: TGCAGCCCGCAGCAGCTCGGCGCTGAAGCTTTCTTT.

The chain links TRBV29-1 to TRBJ2-4; D is possibly TRBD1 (6 bases). The CDR3 is 11 residues long. Looked up from germline, CDR1 is SQVTM and CDR2 is ANQGSEA. Trimming left V 6 bases short and J 7 bases short, with 10 bases between. The CDR3 loop reads CSVIQGNIQYF. CDR3 coding DNA: TGCAGCGTGATACAGGGTAACATTCAGTACTTC.

The chain's CDR3 is CAHRDSLFYTF. CDR3 coding DNA: TGTGCCCACCGGGACTCCCTTTTCTACACCTTC. The V call is TRBV30, the J call TRBJ1-2; weak D call: TRBD1 (5 bases). The CDR3 has 11 amino acids. Germline V gene lookup returns CDR1 GTSNPN and CDR2 SVGIG (reference sequence). Between the trimmed V and J ends, which lost 8 bases and 10 bases, there was a span of 17 bases.

J is TRBJ2-7 and V is TRBV30, with TRBD1 matching over 7 bases. CDR1 is GTSNPN, CDR2 SVGIG, per germline (reference sequence). Germline trimming cut 4 bases from V and 4 bases from J; bases unmatched to any gene: 13. This CDR3 spans 15 amino acids. CDR3: CAWKLGTANPYEQYF. DNA of the CDR3: TGTGCCTGGAAACTCGGGACAGCGAATCCGTACGAGCAGTACTTC.

The rearrangement uses TRBV5-4 and TRBJ2-2; 10 bases agree with TRBD2. V trimming: 5 bases; J trimming: 1 base; junction bases outside the gene matches: 2. Germline assignment: CDR1 SGHNT and CDR2 YYREEE (reference sequence). The CDR3 runs 15 residues. The CDR3 protein is CASRTSGRNTGELFF. In nucleotides, the CDR3 is TGTGCCAGCAGGACTAGCGGGCGGAACACCGGGGAGCTGTTTTTT.

This clone was seen a few times. This rearrangement joins TRBV21-1 to TRBJ1-2. TRBV21-1 is described as a pseudogene. The CDR3 has 16 residues. The CDR3 DNA reads as TGTGCCAGCAGCCGGGGGGAACAGTGCCCCTCCTATGGCTACACCTTC. It codes for CASSRGEQCPSYGYTF.

The V gene is TRBV29-1, the J gene TRBJ1-1, with 7 positions matching TRBD1. The length of the CDR3 is 14 residues. Germline lookup yields CDR1 SQVTM and CDR2 ANQGSEA. Trimming removed 0 bases from V and 5 bases from J; junction bases left unmatched: 6. This CDR3 reads CSVEDRARGTEAFF. As DNA, the CDR3 is TGCAGCGTTGAAGATAGGGCCAGGGGGACTGAAGCTTTCTTT.

The genes are TRBV29-1 and TRBJ1-2; TRBD1 aligns across 9 bases. The CDR3 loop spans 13 amino acids. V trimming: 7 bases; J trimming: 4 bases; junction bases outside the gene matches: 7. Germline CDR1 SQVTM, CDR2 ANQGSEA. As DNA, the CDR3 is TGCAGCGGGAAGGGACAGGGTGGCTATGGCTACACCTTC. Protein product: CSGKGQGGYGYTF.

Only a few counts were recorded for this clone. The sample carries other DNA sequences with the same CDR3. CDR3 amino acids: CAWSAAYEQYF. As DNA, the CDR3 is TGTGCCTGGAGTGCGGCCTACGAGCAGTACTTC. The chain uses TRBV30 and TRBJ2-7; D gene uncertain. The CDR3 consists of 11 residues. V lost 1 base, J lost 2 bases, and 3 bases lay in between. Germline-derived CDR1 and CDR2 are GTSNPN and SVGIG (reference sequence).

This clone occurred once. The chain is built from TRBV29-1 and TRBJ2-1, with D perhaps given as TRBD1 or TRBD2 (5 bases each). V lost 6 bases and J lost 7, with 22 bases in between. The CDR3 is 15 amino acids. Germline CDR1 is SQVTM and CDR2 is ANQGSEA. The CDR3 sequence: CSVLRQRRSGNEQFF. Written as DNA, the CDR3 is TGCAGCGTCCTCCGACAGCGGAGATCGGGGAATGAGCAGTTCTTC.

This chain joins TRBV7-2 and TRBJ2-7, with 8 bases fitting TRBD1. This CDR3 is built from 15 residues. The germline V gene encodes CDR1 SGHTA and CDR2 FQGNSA. Trimming took 5 bases from V and 7 from J; bases not matched to a gene: 13. The chain's CDR3 is CASSPPRAGGREQYF. Written as DNA, the CDR3 is TGTGCCAGCAGCCCACCGCGGGCAGGGGGCAGAGAGCAGTACTTC.

V is TRBV25-1 and J is TRBJ2-1; D may be TRBD1 or TRBD2 (5 bases each). Germline V gene sequence: CDR1 MGHDK, CDR2 SYGVNS. With 6 bases removed from V and 6 bases from J, the gap between germline ends came to 15 bases. The CDR3 is made up of 14 amino acids. The CDR3 loop reads CASSDSLGANEQFF. CDR3 bases: TGTGCCAGCAGCGACTCCCTCGGGGCCAATGAGCAGTTCTTC.

In its sample, this clone was seen a few times. V gene TRBV30 combines with J gene TRBJ2-1; D gene ambiguous. CDR3 length equals 13 residues. CDR1 GTSNPN and CDR2 SVGIG come from the germline V gene (reference sequence). V was pared by 2 bases and J by 0 bases, with 5 bases between. The CDR3, as DNA: TGTGCCTGGAGTAAGAGCTCCTACAATGAGCAGTTCTTC. It codes for CAWSKSSYNEQFF.

On this clone: At one end the junction does not follow the germline gene, possibly because of a read error. This chain uses TRBV4-1 with TRBJ2-6; maybe TRBD1 (5 bases). CDR3 length equals 17 residues. Per germline, CDR1 MGHRA and CDR2 YSYEKL. The CDR3 DNA reads as TGCGCCAGCAGCTGGATCGACAGAGGCTCTGGGGCCAGCGTCCTGACTTTC. Encoded protein: CASSWIDRGSGASVLTF.

This clone was seen once. This sequence joins TRBV30 and TRBJ2-3; 14 bases are shared with TRBD2. Germline CDR1 GTSNPN, CDR2 SVGIG (reference sequence). The CDR3 consists of 13 residues. After removal of 8 bases from V and 4 bases from J, the junction contained 2 bases not matched to a gene. CDR3 sequence reads: CAGGLAGADTQYF. CDR3 in DNA: TGTGCCGGGGGACTAGCGGGAGCAGATACGCAGTATTTT.

The chain carries TRBV5-1 and TRBJ2-2, with 13 bases lining up with TRBD2. Germline V CDR1 and CDR2: SGHRS, YFSETQ. Losses at the gene ends were 3 bases for V and 2 bases for J; bases not matched to a gene: 1. The CDR3 has 16 residues. CDR3 in DNA: TGCGCCAGCAGCTGGGGACTAGCGGGAAACACCGGGGAGCTGTTTTTT. This gives the protein CASSWGLAGNTGELFF.

This chain connects TRBV29-1 to TRBJ2-7; 7 bases align to TRBD1. J gave up 3 bases and V 5 bases, and 1 base lay outside the gene matches. Germline CDR1 is SQVTM and CDR2 is ANQGSEA. This CDR3 contains 11 residues. The CDR3, as DNA: TGCAGCGTTACAGGGGACTACGAGCAGTACTTC. Protein sequence: CSVTGDYEQYF.

V usage is TRBV2 and J usage is TRBJ2-7; a possible D gene is TRBD1 (5 bases). Trimming shortened V by 0 bases and J by 4 bases, and 13 bases separated the two germline ends. The germline gives CDR1 SNHLY, CDR2 FYNNEI. The CDR3 extends over 15 amino acids. The CDR3: CASSEAHLQGYEQYF. CDR3 nucleotides: TGTGCCAGCAGTGAAGCCCATCTCCAGGGATACGAGCAGTACTTC.

The V and J genes are TRBV5-1 and TRBJ2-2, with unresolved D. Per germline, CDR1 SGHRS and CDR2 YFSETQ. The CDR3 runs 15 residues. Deletions cut 3 bases from V and 4 bases from J, with 13 bases between. CDR3 nucleotide sequence: TGCGCCAGCAGCTCTCACACGACGGTCACCGGGGAGCTGTTTTTT. As protein: CASSSHTTVTGELFF.

The chain links TRBV30 to TRBJ1-5; D gene ambiguous. V shed 2 bases and J shed 3 bases, with 8 bases lying between them. The CDR3 is 13 residues long. Germline V CDR1 and CDR2: GTSNPN, SVGIG (reference sequence). The chain's CDR3 is CAWSTRANQPQHF. The CDR3 region has the DNA TGTGCCTGGAGTACACGGGCCAATCAGCCCCAGCATTTT.

In regard to this clone: Other DNA sequences in the sample encode the same CDR3. This rearrangement joins TRBV29-1 to TRBJ1-1, with D possibly TRBD1 on 6 matching bases. CDR1 and CDR2 from the germline V gene are SQVTM and ANQGSEA. The germline V and J ends were trimmed by 4 bases and 0 bases, with 9 bases remaining between them. The length of the CDR3 is 13 residues. CDR3 DNA sequence: TGCAGCGTTGCCCGGGGGCTGAACACTGAAGCTTTCTTT. This encodes CSVARGLNTEAFF.

The genes are TRBV30 and TRBJ2-5; D is undetermined. The germline CDR1 and CDR2 sequences are GTSNPN and SVGIG (reference sequence). The V gene lost 1 base and the J gene lost 5 bases, with 8 bases spanning the gap. The CDR3 contains 12 residues. The CDR3 protein is CAWSGTGETQYF. CDR3 DNA: TGTGCCTGGAGTGGGACCGGGGAGACCCAGTACTTC.